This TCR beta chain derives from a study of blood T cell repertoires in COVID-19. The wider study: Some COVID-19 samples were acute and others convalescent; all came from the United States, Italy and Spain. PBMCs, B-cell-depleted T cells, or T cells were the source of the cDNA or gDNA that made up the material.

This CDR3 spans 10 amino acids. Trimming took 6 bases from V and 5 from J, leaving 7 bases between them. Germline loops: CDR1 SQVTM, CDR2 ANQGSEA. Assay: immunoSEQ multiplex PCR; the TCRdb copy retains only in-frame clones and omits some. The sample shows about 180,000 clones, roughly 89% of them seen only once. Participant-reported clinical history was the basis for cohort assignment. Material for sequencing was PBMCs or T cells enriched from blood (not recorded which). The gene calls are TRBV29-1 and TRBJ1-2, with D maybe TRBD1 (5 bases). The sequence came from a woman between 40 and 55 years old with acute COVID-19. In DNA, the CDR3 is TGCAGCGTAGGGGTTTATGGCTACACCTTC. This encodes CSVGVYGYTF. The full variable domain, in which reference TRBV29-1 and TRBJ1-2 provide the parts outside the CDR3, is SAVISQKPSRDICQRGTSLTIQCQVDSQVTMMFWYRQQPGQSLTLIATANQGSEATYESGFVIDKFPISRPNLTFSTLTVSNMSPEDSSIYLCSVGVYGYTFGSGTRLTVV.